A selection of T cell receptor beta chains follows, all from one sample in a study of blood T cell repertoires in COVID-19. Sequenced by immunoSEQ multiplex PCR; TCRdb stores in-frame clones only, minus some. The sample contains about 210,000 clones, 88% of which appear only once. The sample consisted of PBMCs or T cells enriched from blood (not recorded which). The receptors here all came from a woman aged 40 to 50 with acute COVID-19. Both conserved end residues are part of each CDR3. The D gene is left open where the match is weak. Not every row has a clone size; where given, it reads once, few, many or a size class.

J,D,V,size,DNA,CDR3
TRBJ1-2,TRBD1,TRBV9,.,TGTGCCAGCAGCGCCGGGACAGGGCCTAACTATGGCTACACCTTC,CASSAGTGPNYGYTF
TRBJ2-7,.,TRBV11-2,.,TGTGCCAGCAGCTTAATCTTAGGCGGAGGGGGACAGAACGAGCAGTACTTC,CASSLILGGGGQNEQYF
TRBJ2-5,.,TRBV7-2,.,TGTGCCAGCAGCTCGGGACACCTCCAAGAGACCCAGTACTTC,CASSSGHLQETQYF
TRBJ1-1,.,TRBV5-4,.,TGTGCCAGCAGCTTTTCAGGGTTTACGAACACTGAAGCTTTCTTT,CASSFSGFTNTEAFF
TRBJ1-2,TRBD1,TRBV12-3/TRBV12-4,.,TGTGCCAGCACTCCAGGGGGCGCCTATGGCTACACCTTC,CASTPGGAYGYTF
TRBJ1-6,.,TRBV7-2,once,TGTGCCAGCAGCTCCCGGGACACCTCTTACCCAGGGGATAATTCACCCCTCCACTTT,CASSSRDTSYPGDNSPLHF
TRBJ2-1,.,TRBV7-7,.,TGTGCTAGCAGCTTAGGGCTAGCTGTTGGGGAGCAGTTCTTC,CASSLGLAVGEQFF
TRBJ1-2,TRBD1,TRBV5-6,.,TGTGCCAGCAGCTTGGAGGACAGGGGCTATGGCTACACCTTC,CASSLEDRGYGYTF
TRBJ1-5,TRBD1,TRBV6-5,few,TGTGCCAGCAGACAACAGGGGGCCAGCAATCAGCCCCAGCATTTT,CASRQQGASNQPQHF
TRBJ1-6,TRBD1,TRBV4-3,.,TGCGCCAGCAGCCAGGGACAGGGGAATTCACCCCTCCACTTT,CASSQGQGNSPLHF
TRBJ2-7,TRBD2,TRBV4-3,once,TGCGCCAGCAGCCAAGGTCAGACTAGCGGCTACGAGCAGTACTTC,CASSQGQTSGYEQYF
TRBJ1-1,.,TRBV1,.,TGCACCAGCAGCGAAGAAAAATCCAGGGCCACTGAAGCTTTCTTT,CTSSEEKSRATEAFF
TRBJ2-5,TRBD1,TRBV5-1,.,TGCGCCAGCAGCCCCCCGGGCAGGGGGCAAGAGACCCAGTACTTC,CASSPPGRGQETQYF
TRBJ2-1,.,TRBV15,.,TGTGCCACCAGCAGAGTTCAGGGTGAGCAGTTCTTC,CATSRVQGEQFF
TRBJ2-7,.,TRBV29-1,.,TGCAGCGCATGGACAGCCGAGGCCTACGAGCAGTACTTC,CSAWTAEAYEQYF
TRBJ2-2,TRBD2,TRBV5-1,.,TGCGCCAGCAGCCCCGCCGGGGGGGTCACCGGGGAGCTGTTTTTT,CASSPAGGVTGELFF
TRBJ2-3,TRBD1,TRBV5-1,.,TGCGCCAGCAGAGGGCAGGACAGGGCCACTAGCACAGATACGCAGTATTTT,CASRGQDRATSTDTQYF
TRBJ1-1,.,TRBV27,.,TGTGCCAGCAGACCCCAGACAGTCACTGAAGCTTTCTTT,CASRPQTVTEAFF
TRBJ2-1,TRBD2,TRBV4-3,.,TGCGCCAGCAGCCAAGAATTGGAAAGGACTAGCGGGGGTGAGCAGTTCTTC,CASSQELERTSGGEQFF
TRBJ1-6,TRBD1,TRBV19,.,TGTGCCAGTAGTATAAACAGGGGAGTGGATTCACCCCTCCACTTT,CASSINRGVDSPLHF
TRBJ1-6,.,TRBV7-9,.,TGTGCCAGCAAAGACAGTCAGAATTCACCCCTCCACTTT,CASKDSQNSPLHF
TRBJ1-5,.,TRBV12-5,.,TGTGCTAGTGGTGAGGGATCTTATCAGCCCCAGCATTTT,CASGEGSYQPQHF
TRBJ1-1,.,TRBV10-1,.,TGCGCCAGCAGTGAGTCAGGGGTTAAGGAACCTGAAGCTTTCTTT,CASSESGVKEPEAFF
TRBJ1-2,TRBD1,TRBV18,.,TGTGCCAGCTCACCCGGGACAGGGGCCCGGCGGGACTATGGCTACACCTTC,CASSPGTGARRDYGYTF
TRBJ2-3,TRBD2,TRBV27,.,TGTGCCAGCAGTTGGGGGGGGTTCCGGCAGGGTATGGATACGCAGTATTTT,CASSWGGFRQGMDTQYF
TRBJ2-1,TRBD1,TRBV2,.,TGTGCCAGCAGTGAGAGCCGGGACAGGGTAAGAGATGAGCAGTTCTTC,CASSESRDRVRDEQFF
TRBJ1-2,.,TRBV19,.,TGTGCCAGTAGTATAGTCGACAGCTATGGCTACACCTTC,CASSIVDSYGYTF
TRBJ1-1,TRBD1,TRBV7-8,.,TGTGCCAGCAGCCCAAGGGGACAGGCCACTGAAGCTTTCTTT,CASSPRGQATEAFF
TRBJ2-5,TRBD1,TRBV18,.,TGTGCCAGCCAAAACCTTCAGGGGGCATCGGAGACCCAGTACTTC,CASQNLQGASETQYF
TRBJ1-5,TRBD1,TRBV24-1,.,TGTGCCACCAGTGATGGAGGGGGCCAGCAGCCCCAGCATTTT,CATSDGGGQQPQHF
TRBJ1-1,TRBD1,TRBV6-5,.,TGTGCCAGCAGCCCCTCCAGGGGGCGGAGCACTGAAGCTTTCTTT,CASSPSRGRSTEAFF
TRBJ1-5,.,TRBV18,many,TGTGCCAGCTCACAATGGCGAGGAAATCAGCCCCAGCATTTT,CASSQWRGNQPQHF
TRBJ1-2,.,TRBV5-1,.,TGCGCCAGCAGCTTGGGGTTTGGAGACTACACCTTC,CASSLGFGDYTF
TRBJ1-2,.,TRBV7-8,.,TGTGCCAGCAGCCCACTTGGAGAGAATGGCTACACCTTC,CASSPLGENGYTF
TRBJ1-4,.,TRBV7-2,.,TGTGCCAGCAGTTTCGGCGGTGGAAATGAAAAACTGTTTTTT,CASSFGGGNEKLFF
TRBJ2-7,TRBD2,TRBV6-5,.,TGTGCCACTAACAGAGCGGGGAACTACGAGCAGTACTTC,CATNRAGNYEQYF
TRBJ2-3,TRBD2,TRBV20-1,.,TGCAGTGCTAGTGGGTGGGAGGGCCGAGGCGCAGATACGCAGTATTTT,CSASGWEGRGADTQYF
TRBJ2-1,TRBD2,TRBV4-3,.,TGCGCCAGCAGCCTCCTAGCGGGAGGGGATTTGGATGAGCAGTTCTTC,CASSLLAGGDLDEQFF
TRBJ1-5,TRBD1,TRBV7-8,once,TGTGCCAGCAGCCGGGGACAGGGTCATCAGCCCCAGCATTTT,CASSRGQGHQPQHF